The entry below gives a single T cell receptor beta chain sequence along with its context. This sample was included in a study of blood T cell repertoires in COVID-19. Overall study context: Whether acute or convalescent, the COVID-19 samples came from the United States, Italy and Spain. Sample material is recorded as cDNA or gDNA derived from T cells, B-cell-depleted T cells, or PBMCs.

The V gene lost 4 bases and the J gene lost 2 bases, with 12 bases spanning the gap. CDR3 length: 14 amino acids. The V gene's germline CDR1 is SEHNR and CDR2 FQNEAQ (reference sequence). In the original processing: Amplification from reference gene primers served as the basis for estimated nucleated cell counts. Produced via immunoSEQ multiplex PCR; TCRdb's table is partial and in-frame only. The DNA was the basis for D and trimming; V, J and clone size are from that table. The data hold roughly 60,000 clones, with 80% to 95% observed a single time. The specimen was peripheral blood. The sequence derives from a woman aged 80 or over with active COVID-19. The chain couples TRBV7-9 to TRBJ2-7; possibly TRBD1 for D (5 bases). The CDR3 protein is CASSSTTEPYEQYV. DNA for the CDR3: TGTGCCAGCAGCTCGACGACAGAGCCCTACGAGCAGTACGTC.